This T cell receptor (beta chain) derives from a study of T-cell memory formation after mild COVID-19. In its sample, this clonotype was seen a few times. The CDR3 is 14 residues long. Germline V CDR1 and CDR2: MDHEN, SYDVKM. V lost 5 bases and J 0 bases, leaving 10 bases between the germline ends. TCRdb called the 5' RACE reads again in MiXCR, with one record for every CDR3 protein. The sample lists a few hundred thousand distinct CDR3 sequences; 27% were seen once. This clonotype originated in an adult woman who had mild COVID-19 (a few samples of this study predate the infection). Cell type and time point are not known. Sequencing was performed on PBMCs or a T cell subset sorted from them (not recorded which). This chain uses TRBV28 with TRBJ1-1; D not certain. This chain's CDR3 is CASSVTALNTEAFF. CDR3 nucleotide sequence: TGTGCCAGCAGTGTCACAGCTTTGAACACTGAAGCTTTCTTT.